The 28 T cell receptor beta chains given below trace back to one sample, sequenced in a study of T-cell memory formation after mild COVID-19. TCRdb analysed the 5' RACE reads with MiXCR anew, one entry per CDR3 protein. Among about 130,000 distinct CDR3 sequences, about 6.5% were seen once, and the ten largest hold around 2%. The source material was PBMCs or a T cell subset sorted from them (not recorded which). The receptors were sampled from an adult woman who had mild COVID-19 (a few samples of this study predate the infection). Cell type and time point are not known.

This clonotype has ten or more counts. J is TRBJ2-3 and V is TRBV7-6, with TRBD2 matching 9 bases. Germline-derived CDR1 and CDR2 are SGHVS and FNYEAQ. V lost 5 bases and J lost 0; bases outside the gene matches: 6. This CDR3 spans 16 amino acids. CDR3 residues: CASSLGLAISTDTQYF. CDR3 bases: TGTGCCAGCAGCCTGGGACTAGCTATTAGCACAGATACGCAGTATTTT.

A few counts support this clonotype. V and J are TRBV4-1 and TRBJ1-1; D gene unclear. The V gene lost 0 bases and the J gene lost 5 bases, with 7 bases spanning the gap. Germline assignment: CDR1 MGHRA and CDR2 YSYEKL. This CDR3 region has 13 residues. The CDR3 is CASSQDSTTEAFF. The CDR3, as DNA: TGCGCCAGCAGCCAAGATTCGACAACTGAAGCTTTCTTT.

This clonotype was counted ten times or more. This chain connects TRBV20-1 to TRBJ2-2, with TRBD1 as a possible D gene (6 bases). Germline CDR1 is DFQATT and CDR2 is SNEGSKA (reference sequence). V lost 1 base to trimming and J lost 0 bases, with 9 bases between them. The CDR3 has 15 residues. The CDR3 coding sequence is TGCAGTGCTAGAGCCGGACAGACGAACACCGGGGAGCTGTTTTTT. Its translation is CSARAGQTNTGELFF.

This clonotype occurred many times. The rearrangement links TRBV7-9 to TRBJ1-4; D is uncertain. From germline, CDR1 is SEHNR and CDR2 FQNEAQ (reference sequence). This CDR3 region has 14 residues. Trimming cost V 3 bases and J 8 bases, with 13 bases left between them. CDR3 amino acids: CASSFYSLGEKLFF. CDR3 DNA sequence: TGTGCCAGCAGCTTTTACAGCCTCGGGGAAAAACTGTTTTTT.

The table lists this clonotype with a few counts. The rearrangement links TRBV6-2 or TRBV6-3 to TRBJ2-7, with D maybe TRBD1 (5 bases). Deletions cut 7 bases from V and 2 bases from J, with 15 bases between. The CDR3 spans 14 residues. In germline, CDR1 is MNHEY, CDR2 SVGEGT. Here the CDR3 DNA reads TGTGCCAGCACTGACAGAGGAAGGGCCTACGAGCAGTACTTC. This codes for CASTDRGRAYEQYF.

The chain combines TRBV29-1 with TRBJ2-5; D gene ambiguous. Germline CDR1 reads SQVTM; CDR2 reads ANQGSEA. This CDR3 is 12 amino acids long. Trimming removed 3 bases at V and 5 bases at J, with 10 bases between. The DNA of the CDR3 is TGCAGCGTTGATGCTTTGTGGGAGACCCAGTACTTC. Its translation is CSVDALWETQYF.

This clonotype was recorded many times. An end of the junction differs from the germline gene, which may be a read error. This chain links TRBV5-1 with TRBJ2-7; D is unclear. Germline V gene sequence: CDR1 SGHRS, CDR2 YFSETQ. This CDR3 has 13 amino acids. The CDR3 loop is CASSKPEPKQLDF. The CDR3 region has the DNA TGCGCCAGCAGTAAACCTGAACCAAAGCAATTGGACTTC.

The V call is TRBV7-2, the J call TRBJ1-1; 9 bases align to TRBD1. Losses at the gene ends were 3 bases for V and 10 bases for J; bases not matched to a gene: 9. Germline V lookup: CDR1 SGHTA, CDR2 FQGNSA. CDR3 length: 14 residues. DNA for the CDR3: TGTGCCAGCAGCTTTGACAGGGGGGGACGGGGAGCTTTCTTT. Encoded protein: CASSFDRGGRGAFF.

Here the CDR3 reads CASSPGSGSLDTQYF. CDR3 DNA: TGTGCCAGCTCACCAGGAAGCGGGAGCCTAGATACGCAGTATTTT. The chain combines TRBV18 with TRBJ2-3; 8 nucleotides agree with TRBD2. The V gene's germline CDR1 is KGHSH and CDR2 LQKENI. J gave up 5 bases and V 2 bases, and 6 bases lay outside the gene matches. The CDR3 has 15 amino acids.

The sample holds a few counts of this clonotype. This chain connects TRBV11-2 to TRBJ2-3; D tentatively fits TRBD1 or TRBD2 (5 bases each). In germline, CDR1 is SGHAT, CDR2 FQNNGV. Between the trimmed V and J ends, which lost 4 bases and 3 bases, there was a span of 14 bases. The CDR3 extends over 15 amino acids. This CDR3 reads CASSSPGTATDTQYF. DNA of the CDR3: TGTGCCAGCAGCTCCCCGGGGACGGCTACAGATACGCAGTATTTT.

This clonotype was observed a few times. The chain couples TRBV4-2 to TRBJ2-3; the match to TRBD2 covers 7 bases. CDR1 is LGHNA, CDR2 YNFKEQ, per germline. The CDR3 loop spans 16 amino acids. V shed 5 bases and J 4 bases; nucleotides not matched to a gene: 12. The CDR3 DNA reads TGTGCCAGCAGCGATCCCGGCGGGGGTAGGGCAGATACGCAGTATTTT. This translates into CASSDPGGGRADTQYF.

This clonotype was found a few times. This rearrangement joins TRBV2 to TRBJ2-6; maybe TRBD2 (7 bases). This CDR3 contains 16 residues. The V gene's germline CDR1 is SNHLY and CDR2 FYNNEI. Trimming took off 3 bases at V and 2 bases at J, with 11 bases between the two ends. For the CDR3, the DNA is TGTGCCAGCAGTGAGGGGGGGCTTACTGGGGCCAACGTCCTGACTTTC. It codes for CASSEGGLTGANVLTF.

The rearrangement uses TRBV6-1 and TRBJ1-2, with D perhaps TRBD1 (5 bases). This CDR3 is 15 amino acids long. Looked up from germline, CDR1 is MNHNS and CDR2 is SASEGT. V was trimmed by 4 bases and J by 2 bases, leaving 14 bases between them. CDR3 in amino acids: CASSGLTGINYGYTF. The CDR3 nucleotides are TGTGCCAGCAGTGGGCTTACAGGTATCAACTATGGCTACACCTTC.

The rearrangement uses TRBV24-1 and TRBJ1-4; no firm D call. CDR1 and CDR2 from the germline V gene are KGHDR and SFDVKD. The V gene lost 6 bases and the J gene lost 3 bases, with 13 bases spanning the gap. This CDR3 has 15 amino acids. The CDR3 coding sequence is TGTGCCACCAGTCAATCGGGTCCGGCTAATGAAAAACTGTTTTTT. As protein: CATSQSGPANEKLFF.

This clonotype was detected many times. V gene TRBV7-9 combines with J gene TRBJ1-2, with TRBD1 matching 8 bases. J lost 8 bases, V lost 5 bases, and 7 bases had no gene match. This CDR3 has 13 amino acids. The germline V gene has CDR1 SEHNR and CDR2 FQNEAQ (reference sequence). This CDR3 is CASSPGGHGGYTF. As DNA, the CDR3 is TGTGCCAGCAGCCCAGGGGGCCATGGGGGCTACACCTTC.

The chain joins TRBV3-1 to TRBJ1-2; D remains unclear. Trimming shortened V by 1 base and J by 4 bases, and 13 bases separated the two germline ends. Germline CDR1 reads LGHDT; CDR2 reads YNNKEL (reference sequence). This CDR3 is 15 amino acids long. In DNA form, the CDR3 reads TGTGCCAGCAGCCAAGCGACACGTAAGATCTATGGCTACACCTTC. This encodes CASSQATRKIYGYTF.

This clonotype was seen ten or more times. The chain combines TRBV12-3 or TRBV12-4 with TRBJ2-1; perhaps D is TRBD1 or TRBD2 (6 bases each). The CDR3 consists of 16 residues. Trimming stripped 7 bases from V and 1 base from J, with 17 bases between. The CDR3 spells CASILWGARSYNEQFF. CDR3 coding DNA: TGTGCCAGCATCCTTTGGGGGGCGAGGTCCTACAATGAGCAGTTCTTC.

This clonotype was recorded a few times. The chain joins TRBV30 to TRBJ1-1; no clear D gene. The CDR3 extends over 13 amino acids. Germline assignment: CDR1 GTSNPN and CDR2 SVGIG (reference sequence). Trimming took off 2 bases at V and 1 base at J, with 8 bases between the two ends. In DNA, the CDR3 is TGTGCCTGGAGTTCCCTGTGGAACACTGAAGCTTTCTTT. It encodes CAWSSLWNTEAFF.

This clonotype was seen many times. J is TRBJ1-1 and V is TRBV18, with no clear D. Trimming stripped 0 bases from V and 5 bases from J, with 13 bases between. CDR3 length equals 15 residues. Per germline, CDR1 KGHSH and CDR2 LQKENI. The CDR3 reads CASSPPIMGRTEAFF. CDR3 nucleotide sequence: TGTGCCAGCTCACCACCGATAATGGGGAGAACTGAAGCTTTCTTT.

The CDR3 region has the DNA TGTGCCAGCAGTCAGCTAGACCCCGCGAACACCGGGGAGCTGTTTTTT. It specifies CASSQLDPANTGELFF. The rearrangement joins TRBV12-3 or TRBV12-4 to TRBJ2-2; D is unclear. CDR3 length: 16 amino acids. V was pared by 5 bases and J by 0 bases, with 13 bases between.

V and J are TRBV10-3 and TRBJ1-1; D is undetermined. Trimming took 4 bases from V and 2 from J, leaving 14 bases between them. The CDR3 totals 15 residues. The germline CDR1 and CDR2 sequences are ENHRY and SYGVKD. DNA of the CDR3: TGTGCCATCAGTGCTAGGAGTGGCACTAACACTGAAGCTTTCTTT. Translating it yields CAISARSGTNTEAFF.

The chain recombines TRBV4-1 with TRBJ2-1; TRBD2 matches 14 bases. J was trimmed by 2 bases and V by 4 bases; bases with no gene match: 7. Germline V gives CDR1 MGHRA, CDR2 YSYEKL. The CDR3 loop spans 18 amino acids. The CDR3: CASSPTGTSGRAYNEQFF. Here the CDR3 DNA reads TGCGCCAGCAGCCCAACCGGGACTAGCGGGAGAGCCTACAATGAGCAGTTCTTC.

A few counts support this clonotype. The CDR3 protein is CASGQGGAEQYF. The CDR3 region has the DNA TGCGCCAGCGGACAGGGTGGCGCCGAGCAGTACTTC. The gene calls are TRBV5-1 and TRBJ2-7, with 8 nucleotides matching TRBD1. The CDR3 sequence is 12 residues long. With V trimmed by 7 bases and J by 6 bases, 6 bases remained unmatched. Germline CDR1 SGHRS, CDR2 YFSETQ.

This clonotype showed up just a few times. The chain recombines TRBV19 with TRBJ2-3; D unresolved. Germline V CDR1 and CDR2: LNHDA, SQIVND (reference sequence). This CDR3 has 16 residues. Trimming took off 3 bases at V and 2 bases at J, with 15 bases between the two ends. This CDR3 reads CASSIPTLGHTDTQYF. In nucleotides, the CDR3 is TGTGCCAGTAGTATCCCGACATTGGGCCACACAGATACGCAGTATTTT. The full variable domain, completed using reference TRBV19 and TRBJ2-3, is DGGITQSPKYLFRKEGQNVTLSCEQNLNHDAMYWYRQDPGQGLRLIYYSQIVNDFQKGDIAEGYSVSREKKESFPLTVTSAQKNPTAFYLCASSIPTLGHTDTQYFGPGTRLTVL.

The gene calls are TRBV5-1 and TRBJ2-3, with 10 bases that match TRBD2. The germline CDR1 and CDR2 sequences are SGHRS and YFSETQ. The junction had 3 bases not matched to a gene; V was cut back by 0 bases and J by 2 bases. The CDR3 has 16 amino acids. In DNA, the CDR3 is TGCGCCAGCAGCTTGGGTAGCGGGGGGCCCACAGATACGCAGTATTTT. Translating gives CASSLGSGGPTDTQYF.

Note on this clonotype: A read error may produce the germline difference seen at one junction end. The chain joins TRBV4-1 to TRBJ1-6; D perhaps matches TRBD1 (5 bases). This CDR3 spans 19 amino acids. Germline CDR1 MGHRA, CDR2 YSYEKL. The CDR3 coding sequence is TGCGCCATCAGCCAAGATCGGCTTGATCAGGGAACCTATAATTCACCCCTCCACTTT. Its translation: CAISQDRLDQGTYNSPLHF.

This clonotype was seen a handful of times. The rearrangement links TRBV30 to TRBJ2-7; TRBD1 matches 8 bases. Losses at the gene ends were 3 bases for V and 1 base for J; bases not matched to a gene: 5. This CDR3 has 14 amino acids. Germline CDR1 is GTSNPN and CDR2 is SVGIG (reference sequence). The CDR3 is CAWRGTGLSYEQYF. CDR3 coding DNA: TGTGCCTGGAGGGGGACAGGCCTTTCCTACGAGCAGTACTTC. Filled out from reference TRBV30 and TRBJ2-7, the complete variable domain reads SQTIHQWPATLVQPVGSPLSLECTVEGTSNPNLYWYRQAAGRGLQLLFYSVGIGQISSEVPQNLSASRPQDRQFILSSKKLLLSDSGFYLCAWRGTGLSYEQYFGPGTRLTVT.

This clonotype was picked up a small number of times. Here the CDR3 reads CSAGQGGNQPQHF. CDR3 DNA sequence: TGCAGCGCAGGTCAGGGGGGGAATCAGCCCCAGCATTTT. The V gene is TRBV29-1, the J gene TRBJ1-5; 7 bases are a match to TRBD1. The germline V gene has CDR1 SQVTM and CDR2 ANQGSEA. The CDR3 has 13 residues. Trimming cost V 7 bases and J 4 bases; bases outside gene matches: 7.